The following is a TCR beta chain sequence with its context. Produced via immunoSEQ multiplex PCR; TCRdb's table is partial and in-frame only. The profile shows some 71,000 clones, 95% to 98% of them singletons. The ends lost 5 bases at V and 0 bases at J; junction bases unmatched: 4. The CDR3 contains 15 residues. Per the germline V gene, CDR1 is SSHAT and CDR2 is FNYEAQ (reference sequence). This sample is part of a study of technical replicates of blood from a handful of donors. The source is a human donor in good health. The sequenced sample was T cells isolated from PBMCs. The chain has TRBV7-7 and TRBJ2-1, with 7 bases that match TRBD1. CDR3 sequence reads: CASSQGDSSYNEQFF. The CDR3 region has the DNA TGTGCCAGCAGCCAAGGGGACAGCTCCTACAATGAGCAGTTCTTC.